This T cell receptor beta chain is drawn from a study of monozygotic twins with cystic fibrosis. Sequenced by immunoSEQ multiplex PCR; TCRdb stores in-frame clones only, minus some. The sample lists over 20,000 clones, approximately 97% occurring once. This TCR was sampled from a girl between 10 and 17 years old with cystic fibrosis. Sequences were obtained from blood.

CDR3: CASSKGTAPGGELFF. CDR3 nucleotide sequence: TGTGCCAGCAGCAAAGGCACAGCGCCGGGCGGGGAGCTGTTTTTT. The chain links TRBV21-1 to TRBJ2-2. TRBV21-1 is classified as a pseudogene. This CDR3 comprises 15 residues.